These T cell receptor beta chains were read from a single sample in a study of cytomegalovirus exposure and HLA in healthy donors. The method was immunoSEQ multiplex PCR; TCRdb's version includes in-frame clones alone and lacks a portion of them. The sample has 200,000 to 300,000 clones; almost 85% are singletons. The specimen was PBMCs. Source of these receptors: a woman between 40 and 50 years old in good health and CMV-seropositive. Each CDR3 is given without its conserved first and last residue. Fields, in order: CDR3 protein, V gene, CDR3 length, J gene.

ASSLGAAQETQY TRBV7-6 12 TRBJ2-5
ASSQDSAGGSNEQF TRBV4-1 14 TRBJ2-1
ASSQQGGTPYEQY TRBV27 13 TRBJ2-7
ASSLDGIALH TRBV5-4 10 TRBJ1-6
ASSLLAADTQY TRBV5-4 11 TRBJ2-3
ASSLSTGDEKLF TRBV6-6 12 TRBJ1-4
ASLVAGSSYEQY TRBV5-6 12 -
ASSAPGQVSQTQY TRBV9 13 TRBJ2-5
ASSTLWREGSDQY TRBV7-9 13 TRBJ2-5
ASSKDGDYKQY TRBV9 11 TRBJ2-7
ASRSLGPSEQF TRBV27 11 TRBJ2-1
ASSSRETGETQY TRBV7-9 12 TRBJ2-5
ASFGGTEHYGYT TRBV28 12 TRBJ1-2
ASSLSAGPNYGYT TRBV7-2 13 TRBJ1-2
ASSPGQGATNEKLF TRBV18 14 TRBJ1-4
ASSLRVAGVGGLEQF TRBV7-2 15 TRBJ2-1
ASSETSGWTGELF TRBV2 13 TRBJ2-2
ASSLWGAGVTEQY TRBV7-3 13 TRBJ2-7
AWSHDTQGGNQPQH TRBV30 14 TRBJ1-5
AISDLAGATDTQY TRBV10-3 13 TRBJ2-3
AWSVGAGGNTIY TRBV30 12 TRBJ1-3
ASRQLGDYEQY TRBV6-6 11 TRBJ2-7
ASSLVPYGGAGGNTIY TRBV7-2 16 TRBJ1-3
SGAGSYEQY TRBV20-1 9 TRBJ2-7
ASSAAGQGYAGGYI TRBV9 14 TRBJ1-2
ASSGPGRNQPQH TRBV5-6 12 TRBJ1-5
SVRGLNTEAF TRBV29-1 10 TRBJ1-1
ASSDNPTALGNTEAF TRBV2 15 TRBJ1-1
ASSARGQGNSEAF TRBV27 13 TRBJ1-1
ASSYGDGSSYNEQF TRBV6-5 14 TRBJ2-1
ASSLGEGGKFDEQY TRBV5-1 14 -
ASSLSLSPNEQF TRBV27 12 TRBJ2-1
ASSLLGLSSYEQY TRBV27 13 TRBJ2-7
ASRDREPSPLH TRBV30 11 TRBJ1-6
ATSSPDTQY TRBV10-3 9 TRBJ2-3
ASSEPNTEAF TRBV5-1 10 TRBJ1-1
ASWGLAGTKETQY TRBV27 13 TRBJ2-5
ASSLGTSGEYNEQF TRBV28 14 TRBJ2-1
ASGFFSGTGNTGELF TRBV12-5 15 TRBJ2-2
ASSGTSGRLQETQY TRBV21-1 14 TRBJ2-5
ASSEDPYYEQY TRBV2 11 TRBJ2-7
AWSPAGGTNEKLF TRBV30 13 TRBJ1-4
ASRSQGSTYEQY TRBV13 12 TRBJ2-7
ASSLVAGGPEQY TRBV7-6 12 TRBJ2-7
ASSRGALSTDTQY TRBV6-5 13 TRBJ2-3
ASSVGLATYEQY TRBV9 12 TRBJ2-7
ASSERGREGSNEQF TRBV2 14 TRBJ2-1
ASSRDRSTDMQY TRBV19 12 TRBJ2-3